This TCR beta chain was found in a study of CD8+CD57+ T cells in acquired aplastic anemia. Study results and caveats: The study found no significant CD8+ Simpson's diversity difference between patients and controls.

The template used for profiling TCR beta VDJ and CDR3 was genomic DNA. Via MiXCR, TCRdb re-called the reads, giving one row per CDR3 protein. This sample has under 350,000 distinct CDR3 sequences, with under 65% found just once. In patients chosen for sequencing, flow cytometry had shown CD8+CD57+ cell expansion. Among the patients, all had severe acquired aplastic anemia. By the time of blood sampling, patients had still received no therapy. This clonotype was seen only a few times. Its specificity is unknown. This CDR3 has 14 residues. V shed 3 bases and J shed 7 bases, with 13 bases lying between them. Germline V gives CDR1 DFQATT, CDR2 SNEGSKA (reference sequence).

J is TRBJ1-6 and V is TRBV20-1; D call uncertain. The sequence was obtained from a human donor with aplastic anemia. The sequencing input was sorted CD4+, CD8+, or CD8+CD57+ T cells (not recorded which) from PBMCs. DNA for the CDR3: TGCAGTGCTAGTATGTTGGCAGTCAATTCACCCCTCCACTTT. Translated, it gives CSASMLAVNSPLHF.